Given below is one TCR beta chain in context. Using immunoSEQ multiplex PCR, the repertoire was profiled, and TCRdb retains in-frame clones only, with some absent. The sample holds 450,000 or so clones, less than 95% seen once. The CDR3 totals 15 residues. Germline CDR1 reads LGHDT; CDR2 reads YNNKEL (reference sequence). Trimming cost V 2 bases and J 4 bases, with 14 bases left between them. The record originates from a study of blood T cell repertoires in COVID-19. Sequenced material: PBMCs or T cells enriched from blood (not recorded which). The V gene is TRBV3-1 (or the pseudogene TRBV3-2), the J gene TRBJ2-5; D is possibly TRBD1 (6 bases). The TCR sequence derives from a man younger than 35 who had recovered from COVID-19. The CDR3 DNA is TGTGCCAGCAGCCAAACAGGGTTCGGAGGAGAGACCCAGTACTTC. Amino acids: CASSQTGFGGETQYF.